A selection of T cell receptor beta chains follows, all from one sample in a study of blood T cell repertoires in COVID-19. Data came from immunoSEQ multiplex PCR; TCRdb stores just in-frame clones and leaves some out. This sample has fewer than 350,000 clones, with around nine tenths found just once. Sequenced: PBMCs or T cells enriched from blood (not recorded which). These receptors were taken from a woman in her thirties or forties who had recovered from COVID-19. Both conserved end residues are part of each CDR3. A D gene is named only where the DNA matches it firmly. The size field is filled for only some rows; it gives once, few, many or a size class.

CDR3 DNA: TGTGCCATCACCGGGGGTCAGGGGGACTATGGCTACACCTTC; CDR3 protein: CAITGGQGDYGYTF; V gene: TRBV10-3; clone size: NA; D gene: TRBD1; J gene: TRBJ1-2
CDR3 DNA: TGTGCCAGCAGCGGGACTAGCGGGAGGGCCGACACAGATACGCAGTATTTT; CDR3 protein: CASSGTSGRADTDTQYF; V gene: TRBV2; clone size: NA; D gene: TRBD2; J gene: TRBJ2-3
CDR3 DNA: TGTGCCAGCAGCTTAGACACCAACTATGGCTACACCTTC; CDR3 protein: CASSLDTNYGYTF; V gene: TRBV7-2; clone size: NA; D gene: NA; J gene: TRBJ1-2
CDR3 DNA: TGTGCCAGCAGCCGCGGACAGACTACCGGGGAGCTGTTTTTT; CDR3 protein: CASSRGQTTGELFF; V gene: TRBV14; clone size: NA; D gene: NA; J gene: TRBJ2-2
CDR3 DNA: TGTGCCAGCCGTTGGAGCGGGAGGGGCACCGGGGAGCTGTTTTTT; CDR3 protein: CASRWSGRGTGELFF; V gene: TRBV6-5; clone size: NA; D gene: TRBD2; J gene: TRBJ2-2
CDR3 DNA: TGTGCCAGCAGCGACACGACTAGTTCCCCCAAAAACATTCAGTACTTC; CDR3 protein: CASSDTTSSPKNIQYF; V gene: TRBV5-4; clone size: NA; D gene: NA; J gene: TRBJ2-4
CDR3 DNA: TGTGCCAGCAGCTTGGCGGGAGGGGATTACGAGCAGTACTTC; CDR3 protein: CASSLAGGDYEQYF; V gene: TRBV5-4; clone size: few; D gene: TRBD2; J gene: TRBJ2-7
CDR3 DNA: TGTGCCCGCTTGAAGAGGGACATCTTCGCGAACACCGGGGAGCTGTTTTTT; CDR3 protein: CARLKRDIFANTGELFF; V gene: TRBV28; clone size: NA; D gene: NA; J gene: TRBJ2-2
CDR3 DNA: TGTGCCAGCAGCTTATATCGTGAGCAGTTCTTC; CDR3 protein: CASSLYREQFF; V gene: TRBV7-9; clone size: NA; D gene: NA; J gene: TRBJ2-1
CDR3 DNA: TGTGCCAGCTCACCAAGCAGGATAAGTCAGCCCCAGCATTTT; CDR3 protein: CASSPSRISQPQHF; V gene: TRBV18; clone size: NA; D gene: NA; J gene: TRBJ1-5
CDR3 DNA: TGTGCCAGCAGTGAACAAGTGACAAGCTCTGGGGCCAACGTCCTGACTTTC; CDR3 protein: CASSEQVTSSGANVLTF; V gene: TRBV2; clone size: NA; D gene: NA; J gene: TRBJ2-6
CDR3 DNA: TGTGCCAGTAGTACCCGCGGTAGGTTTAACGAGGAGAACATTCAGTACTTC; CDR3 protein: CASSTRGRFNEENIQYF; V gene: TRBV19; clone size: NA; D gene: NA; J gene: TRBJ2-4
CDR3 DNA: TGTGCCAGTGGCTCTTGGGCGGGGAGCTCCTACAATGAGCAGTTCTTC; CDR3 protein: CASGSWAGSSYNEQFF; V gene: TRBV19; clone size: few; D gene: NA; J gene: TRBJ2-1
CDR3 DNA: TGTGCCAGCTCACCGCCTTCAGGGGGCACTGAAGCTTTCTTT; CDR3 protein: CASSPPSGGTEAFF; V gene: TRBV18; clone size: NA; D gene: TRBD1; J gene: TRBJ1-1
CDR3 DNA: TGTGCCAGCACCGGACTAGCGGGAGTTAATGAGCAGTTCTTC; CDR3 protein: CASTGLAGVNEQFF; V gene: TRBV5-4; clone size: NA; D gene: TRBD2; J gene: TRBJ2-1
CDR3 DNA: TGTGCCAGCAGCCCCCCAGGGGGAGCAGGAAACACCATATATTTT; CDR3 protein: CASSPPGGAGNTIYF; V gene: TRBV11-2; clone size: few; D gene: TRBD1; J gene: TRBJ1-3
CDR3 DNA: TGTGCCCACTCGACTAGCGGGATTTCAGGGCAGCAGTTCTTC; CDR3 protein: CAHSTSGISGQQFF; V gene: TRBV6-5; clone size: NA; D gene: TRBD2; J gene: TRBJ2-1
CDR3 DNA: TGTGCCAGCAGTCATGGACTAGTACTAAACAATGAGCAGTTCTTC; CDR3 protein: CASSHGLVLNNEQFF; V gene: TRBV5-8; clone size: NA; D gene: TRBD2; J gene: TRBJ2-1
CDR3 DNA: TGCGCCAGCAGCCAAGATCGGCTTCAGGGGTTTGGCACAGATACGCAGTATTTT; CDR3 protein: CASSQDRLQGFGTDTQYF; V gene: TRBV4-3; clone size: NA; D gene: NA; J gene: TRBJ2-3
CDR3 DNA: TGTGCCAGCAGTTTTGGAACTAGCGGGTCGAACACCGGGGAGCTGTTTTTT; CDR3 protein: CASSFGTSGSNTGELFF; V gene: TRBV27; clone size: once; D gene: TRBD2; J gene: TRBJ2-2
CDR3 DNA: TGTGCCAGCAGCGCCAGCGGGAGTTCCTACGAGCAGTACTTC; CDR3 protein: CASSASGSSYEQYF; V gene: TRBV11-2; clone size: NA; D gene: TRBD2; J gene: TRBJ2-7
CDR3 DNA: TGTGCCAGCAGCGTATCAGTTAGCAGCGAAAAACTGTTTTTT; CDR3 protein: CASSVSVSSEKLFF; V gene: TRBV9; clone size: NA; D gene: NA; J gene: TRBJ1-4
CDR3 DNA: TGCGCCAGCAGCCAAGCGGGAGAGGGAGCCCCCTACGAGCAGTACTTC; CDR3 protein: CASSQAGEGAPYEQYF; V gene: TRBV4-3; clone size: NA; D gene: NA; J gene: TRBJ2-7
CDR3 DNA: TGTGCCAGCAGCCGCCGGAATAGGGAGCATCCCTACGAGCAGTACTTC; CDR3 protein: CASSRRNREHPYEQYF; V gene: TRBV13; clone size: NA; D gene: NA; J gene: TRBJ2-7
CDR3 DNA: TGTGCCAGTAGTGCCCGGGACAGGTACAATCAGCCCCAGCATTTT; CDR3 protein: CASSARDRYNQPQHF; V gene: TRBV19; clone size: NA; D gene: TRBD1; J gene: TRBJ1-5
CDR3 DNA: TGTGCCAGCAGCCCAGGACAGGGAAGAACGGAAAAACTGTTTTTT; CDR3 protein: CASSPGQGRTEKLFF; V gene: TRBV7-3; clone size: NA; D gene: TRBD1; J gene: TRBJ1-4